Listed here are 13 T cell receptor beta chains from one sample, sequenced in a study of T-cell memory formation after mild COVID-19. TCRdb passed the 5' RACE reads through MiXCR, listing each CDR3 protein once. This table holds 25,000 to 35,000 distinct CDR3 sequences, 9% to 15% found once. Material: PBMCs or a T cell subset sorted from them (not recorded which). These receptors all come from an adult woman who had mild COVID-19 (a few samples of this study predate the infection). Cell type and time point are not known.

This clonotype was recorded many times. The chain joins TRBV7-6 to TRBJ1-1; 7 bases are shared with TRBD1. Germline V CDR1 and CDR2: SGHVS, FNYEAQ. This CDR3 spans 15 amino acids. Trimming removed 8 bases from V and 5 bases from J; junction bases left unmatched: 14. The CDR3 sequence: CASGQGDMEGTEAFF. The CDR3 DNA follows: TGTGCCAGCGGCCAGGGGGACATGGAAGGAACTGAAGCTTTCTTT.

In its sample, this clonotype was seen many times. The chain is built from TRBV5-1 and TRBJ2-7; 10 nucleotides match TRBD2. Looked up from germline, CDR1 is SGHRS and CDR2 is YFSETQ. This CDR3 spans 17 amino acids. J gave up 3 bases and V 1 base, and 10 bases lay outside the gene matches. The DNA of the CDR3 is TGCGCCAGCAGCTTGAGGACTAGCGGATATACGGACTACGAGCAGTACTTC. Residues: CASSLRTSGYTDYEQYF.

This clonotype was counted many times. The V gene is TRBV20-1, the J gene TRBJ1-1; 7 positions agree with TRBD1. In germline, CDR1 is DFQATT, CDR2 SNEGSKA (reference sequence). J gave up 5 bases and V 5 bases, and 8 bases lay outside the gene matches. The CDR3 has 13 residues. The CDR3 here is CSAGTGVETEAFF. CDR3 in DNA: TGCAGTGCTGGAACAGGGGTGGAAACTGAAGCTTTCTTT.

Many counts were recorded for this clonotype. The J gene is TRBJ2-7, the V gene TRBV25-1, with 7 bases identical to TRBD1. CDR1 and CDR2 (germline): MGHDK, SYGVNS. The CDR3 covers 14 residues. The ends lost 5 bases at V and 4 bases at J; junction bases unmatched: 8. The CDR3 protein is CASSLTGTLYEQYF. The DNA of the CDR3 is TGTGCCAGCAGTCTGACAGGGACACTGTACGAGCAGTACTTC.

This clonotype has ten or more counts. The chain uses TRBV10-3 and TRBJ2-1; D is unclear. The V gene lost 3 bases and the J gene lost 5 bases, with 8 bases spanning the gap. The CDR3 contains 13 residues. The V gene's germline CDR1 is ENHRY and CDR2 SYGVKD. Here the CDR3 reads CAISDGRNNEQFF. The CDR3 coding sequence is TGTGCCATCAGTGATGGGCGAAACAATGAGCAGTTCTTC.

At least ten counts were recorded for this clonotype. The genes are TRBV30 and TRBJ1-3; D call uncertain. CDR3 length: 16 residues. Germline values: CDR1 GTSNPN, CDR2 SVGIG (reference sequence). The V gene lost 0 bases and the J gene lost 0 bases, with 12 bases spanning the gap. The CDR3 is CAWSVRPSYSGNTIYF. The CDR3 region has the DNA TGTGCCTGGAGTGTTAGACCGTCATACTCTGGAAACACCATATATTTT.

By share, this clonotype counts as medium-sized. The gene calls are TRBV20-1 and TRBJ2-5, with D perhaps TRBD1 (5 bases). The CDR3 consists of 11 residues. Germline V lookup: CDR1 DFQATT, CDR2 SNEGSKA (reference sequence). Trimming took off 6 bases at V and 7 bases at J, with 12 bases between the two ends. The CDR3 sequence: CSAPAGRTQYF. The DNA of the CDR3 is TGCAGTGCCCCAGCAGGGCGGACCCAGTACTTC.

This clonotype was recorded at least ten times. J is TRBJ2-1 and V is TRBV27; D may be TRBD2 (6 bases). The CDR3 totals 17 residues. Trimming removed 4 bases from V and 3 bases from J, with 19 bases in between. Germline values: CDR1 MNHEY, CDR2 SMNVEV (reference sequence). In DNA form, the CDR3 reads TGTGCCAGCAGTTCATCACCACTAGCTTTCGTCTACAATGAGCAGTTCTTC. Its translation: CASSSSPLAFVYNEQFF.

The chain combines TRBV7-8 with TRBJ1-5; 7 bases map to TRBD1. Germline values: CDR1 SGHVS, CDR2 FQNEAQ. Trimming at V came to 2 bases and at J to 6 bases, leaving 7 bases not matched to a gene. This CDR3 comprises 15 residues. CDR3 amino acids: CASSLSTGEGQPQHF. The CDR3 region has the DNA TGTGCCAGCAGCTTAAGTACAGGGGAGGGTCAGCCCCAGCATTTT. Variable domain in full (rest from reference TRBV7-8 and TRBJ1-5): GAGVSQSPRYKVAKRGQDVALRCDPISGHVSLFWYQQALGQGPEFLTYFQNEAQLDKSGLPSDRFFAERPEGSVSTLKIQRTQQEDSAVYLCASSLSTGEGQPQHFGDGTRLSIL.

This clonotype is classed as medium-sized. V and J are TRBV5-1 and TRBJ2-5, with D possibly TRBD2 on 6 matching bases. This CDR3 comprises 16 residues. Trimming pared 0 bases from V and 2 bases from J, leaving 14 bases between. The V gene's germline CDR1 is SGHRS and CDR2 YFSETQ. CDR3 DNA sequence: TGCGCCAGCAGCTTGGGTTTCGGGGCGGGACAAGAGACCCAGTACTTC. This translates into CASSLGFGAGQETQYF.

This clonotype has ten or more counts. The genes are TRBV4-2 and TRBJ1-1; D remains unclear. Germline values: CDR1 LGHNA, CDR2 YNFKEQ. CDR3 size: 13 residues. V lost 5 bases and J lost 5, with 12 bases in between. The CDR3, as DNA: TGTGCCAGCAGCACACAACCCGGGACTGAAGCTTTCTTT. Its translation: CASSTQPGTEAFF.

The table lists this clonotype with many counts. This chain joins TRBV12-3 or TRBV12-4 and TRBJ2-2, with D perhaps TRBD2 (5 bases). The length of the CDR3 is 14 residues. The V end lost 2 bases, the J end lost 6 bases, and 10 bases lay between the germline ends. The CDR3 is CASSLFEGAGELFF. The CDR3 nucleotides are TGTGCCAGCAGTTTATTTGAGGGCGCCGGGGAGCTGTTTTTT.

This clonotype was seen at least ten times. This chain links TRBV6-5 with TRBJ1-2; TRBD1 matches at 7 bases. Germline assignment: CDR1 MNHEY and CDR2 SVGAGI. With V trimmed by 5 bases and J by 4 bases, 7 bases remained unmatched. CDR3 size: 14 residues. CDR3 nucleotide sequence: TGTGCCAGCAGTATTCACCAGGGGGTCTATGGCTACACCTTC. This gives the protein CASSIHQGVYGYTF.